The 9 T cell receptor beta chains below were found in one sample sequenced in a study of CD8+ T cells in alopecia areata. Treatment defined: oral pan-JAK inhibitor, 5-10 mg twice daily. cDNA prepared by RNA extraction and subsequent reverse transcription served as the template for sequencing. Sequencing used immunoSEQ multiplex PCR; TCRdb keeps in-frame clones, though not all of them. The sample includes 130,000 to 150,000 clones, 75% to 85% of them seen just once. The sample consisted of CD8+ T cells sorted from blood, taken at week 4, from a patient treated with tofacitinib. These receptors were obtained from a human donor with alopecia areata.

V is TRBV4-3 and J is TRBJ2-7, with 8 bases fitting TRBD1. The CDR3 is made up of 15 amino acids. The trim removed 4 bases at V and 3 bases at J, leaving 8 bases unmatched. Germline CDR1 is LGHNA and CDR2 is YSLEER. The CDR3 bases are TGCGCCAGCAGCCGCGGACAGGGACCCCGCTACGAGCAGTACTTC. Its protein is CASSRGQGPRYEQYF.

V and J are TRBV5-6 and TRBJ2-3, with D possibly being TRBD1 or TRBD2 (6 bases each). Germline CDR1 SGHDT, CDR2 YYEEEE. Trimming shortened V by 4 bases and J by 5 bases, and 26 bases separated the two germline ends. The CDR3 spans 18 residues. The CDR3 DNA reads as TGTGCCAGCAGCCCTTGGTGGGCTTCGGGGGCCGGGAAAGATACGCAGTATTTT. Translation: CASSPWWASGAGKDTQYF.

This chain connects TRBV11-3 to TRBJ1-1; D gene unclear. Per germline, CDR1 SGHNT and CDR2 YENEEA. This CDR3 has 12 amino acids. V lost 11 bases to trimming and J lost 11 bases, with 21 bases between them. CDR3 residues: CAPSVPGKEAFF. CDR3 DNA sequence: TGTGCCCCCAGCGTTCCGGGGAAGGAGGCTTTCTTT.

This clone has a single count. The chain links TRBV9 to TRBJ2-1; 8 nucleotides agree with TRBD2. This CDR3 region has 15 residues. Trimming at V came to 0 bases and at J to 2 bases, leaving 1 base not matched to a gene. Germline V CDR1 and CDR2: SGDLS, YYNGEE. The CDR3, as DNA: TGTGCCAGCAGCGTAGGCGGGGGGCCCTACAATGAGCAGTTCTTC. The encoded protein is CASSVGGGPYNEQFF.

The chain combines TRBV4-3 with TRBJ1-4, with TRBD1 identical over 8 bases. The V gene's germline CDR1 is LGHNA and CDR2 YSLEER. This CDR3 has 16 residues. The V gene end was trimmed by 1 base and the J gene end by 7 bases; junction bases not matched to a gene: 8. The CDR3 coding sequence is TGCGCCAGCAGCCAAGGATTTGGACAGGGAGGTGAAAAACTGTTTTTT. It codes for CASSQGFGQGGEKLFF.

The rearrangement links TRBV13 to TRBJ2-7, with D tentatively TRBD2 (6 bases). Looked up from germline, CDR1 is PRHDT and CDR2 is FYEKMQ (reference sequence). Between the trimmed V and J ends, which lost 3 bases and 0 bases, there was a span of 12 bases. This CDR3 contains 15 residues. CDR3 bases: TGTGCCAGCAGCTTCTTCGGGGGATCCTCCTACGAGCAGTACTTC. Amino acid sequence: CASSFFGGSSYEQYF.

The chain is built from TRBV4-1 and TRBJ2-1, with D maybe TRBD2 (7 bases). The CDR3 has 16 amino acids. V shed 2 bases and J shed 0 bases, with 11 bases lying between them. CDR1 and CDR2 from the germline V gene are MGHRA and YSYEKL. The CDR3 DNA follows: TGCGCCAGCAGCCAAACGCGGGGGCCCTCCTACAATGAGCAGTTCTTC. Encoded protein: CASSQTRGPSYNEQFF.

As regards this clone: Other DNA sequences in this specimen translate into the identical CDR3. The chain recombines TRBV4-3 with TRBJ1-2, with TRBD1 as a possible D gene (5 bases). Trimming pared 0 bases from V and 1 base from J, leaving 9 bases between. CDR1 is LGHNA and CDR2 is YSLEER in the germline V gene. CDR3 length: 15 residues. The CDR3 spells CASSQEGQINYGYTF. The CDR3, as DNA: TGCGCCAGCAGCCAAGAGGGGCAGATTAACTATGGCTACACCTTC.

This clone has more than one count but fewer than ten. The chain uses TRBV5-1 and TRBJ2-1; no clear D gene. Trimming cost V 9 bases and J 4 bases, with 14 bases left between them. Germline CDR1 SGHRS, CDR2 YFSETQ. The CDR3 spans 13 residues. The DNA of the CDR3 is TGCGCCACGGCGTTGCTGGAATACAATGAGCAGTTCTTC. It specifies CATALLEYNEQFF. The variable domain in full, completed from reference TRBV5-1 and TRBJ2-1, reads KAGVTQTPRYLIKTRGQQVTLSCSPISGHRSVSWYQQTPGQGLQFLFEYFSETQRNKGNFPGRFSGRQFSNSRSEMNVSTLELGDSALYLCATALLEYNEQFFGPGTRLTVL.